These 22 T cell receptor beta chains share one sample of origin, sequenced in a study of blood T cell repertoires in COVID-19. The repertoire was sequenced with immunoSEQ multiplex PCR; TCRdb's copy has only in-frame clones and lacks some. The table shows some 390,000 clones, with roughly 86% occurring only once. Specimen: peripheral blood. Receptors were obtained from a woman between 55 and 75 years old with COVID-19, enrolled during active disease.

This clone was seen only once. This chain joins TRBV19 and TRBJ1-1; possible D gene TRBD1, 5 bases. V was pared by 3 bases and J by 7 bases, with 12 bases between. The CDR3 consists of 13 residues. Germline V lookup: CDR1 LNHDA, CDR2 SQIVND (reference sequence). CDR3 coding DNA: TGTGCCAGTAGTATGCTGTCCGGGGGTGAAGCTTTCTTT. Its protein product is CASSMLSGGEAFF.

This chain links TRBV29-1 with TRBJ2-5; 7 bases fit TRBD2. Germline values: CDR1 SQVTM, CDR2 ANQGSEA. The CDR3 runs to 13 residues. The V segment lost 4 bases and the J segment 5 bases; nucleotides outside the gene matches: 7. CDR3 bases: TGCAGCGTTGGTTCGGGGGGACGGGAGACCCAGTACTTC. It yields the protein CSVGSGGRETQYF.

The V call is TRBV18, the J call TRBJ1-1; D perhaps matches TRBD1 (6 bases). The CDR3 covers 15 residues. Germline V CDR1 and CDR2: KGHSH, LQKENI. V lost 3 bases and J lost 5, with 16 bases in between. The CDR3, as DNA: TGTGCCAGCTCACCTGTGGGGGGGGCGGATACTGAAGCTTTCTTT. Protein product: CASSPVGGADTEAFF.

The gene calls are TRBV9 and TRBJ2-3; a weak D match, TRBD2 (5 bases). CDR3 length equals 15 residues. The V end lost 0 bases, the J end lost 0 bases, and 8 bases lay between the germline ends. The germline V gene has CDR1 SGDLS and CDR2 YYNGEE. This CDR3 is CASSVDERSTDTQYF. The CDR3 coding sequence is TGTGCCAGCAGCGTAGATGAGCGGAGCACAGATACGCAGTATTTT.

The rearrangement joins TRBV6-4 to TRBJ1-5; D ambiguous. Germline V gene data show CDR1 as MRHNA and CDR2 as SNTAGT. The CDR3 runs to 18 residues. The germline V and J ends were trimmed by 2 bases and 0 bases, with 17 bases remaining between them. Written as DNA, the CDR3 is TGTGCCAGCAGTGACGGGAGGGCCCCTGGATATAGCAATCAGCCCCAGCATTTT. Its translation is CASSDGRAPGYSNQPQHF.

The chain recombines TRBV19 with TRBJ2-7, with D hard to call. V shed 7 bases and J shed 2 bases, with 9 bases lying between them. This CDR3 contains 12 residues. In germline, CDR1 is LNHDA, CDR2 SQIVND (reference sequence). The DNA of the CDR3 is TGTGCCAGTACCACAGTAGCCTACGAGCAGTACTTC. Encoded protein: CASTTVAYEQYF. The whole variable domain, remainder taken from reference TRBV19 and TRBJ2-7, is DGGITQSPKYLFRKEGQNVTLSCEQNLNHDAMYWYRQDPGQGLRLIYYSQIVNDFQKGDIAEGYSVSREKKESFPLTVTSAQKNPTAFYLCASTTVAYEQYFGPGTRLTVT.

In its sample, this clone was seen once. The chain combines TRBV9 with TRBJ1-4, with TRBD1 matching over 8 bases. With V trimmed by 2 bases and J by 6 bases, 3 bases remained unmatched. The length of the CDR3 is 14 residues. Germline V lookup: CDR1 SGDLS, CDR2 YYNGEE. The CDR3 here is CASSVDRADEKLFF. In DNA, the CDR3 is TGTGCCAGCAGCGTGGACAGGGCGGATGAAAAACTGTTTTTT.

This rearrangement joins TRBV18 to TRBJ2-3, with 11 bases matching TRBD2. V trimming: 4 bases; J trimming: 1 base; junction bases outside the gene matches: 7. CDR1 KGHSH and CDR2 LQKENI come from the germline V gene. CDR3 size: 17 residues. The CDR3 protein is CASSLRVTSGGTDTQYF. Written as DNA, the CDR3 is TGTGCCAGCTCACTCCGCGTGACTAGCGGGGGCACAGATACGCAGTATTTT. Filled out from reference TRBV18 and TRBJ2-3, the complete variable domain reads NAGVMQNPRHLVRRRGQEARLRCSPMKGHSHVYWYRQLPEEGLKFMVYLQKENIIDESGMPKERFSAEFPKEGPSILRIQQVVRGDSAAYFCASSLRVTSGGTDTQYFGPGTRLTVL.

This clone is a singleton in its sample. V and J are TRBV2 and TRBJ2-1; possibly TRBD2 for D (6 bases). The CDR3 loop spans 16 amino acids. V was pared by 2 bases and J by 2 bases, with 13 bases between. Germline CDR1 and CDR2: SNHLY and FYNNEI. Here the CDR3 DNA reads TGTGCCAGCAGTGAATCAGGGACTTTAACCTACAATGAGCAGTTCTTC. This gives the protein CASSESGTLTYNEQFF.

The chain is built from TRBV7-3 and TRBJ1-1, with 7 bases matching TRBD1. V lost 5 bases to trimming and J lost 1 base; unmatched junction nucleotides: 13. This CDR3 is 17 amino acids long. From germline, CDR1 is SGHTA and CDR2 FQGTGA. The CDR3 region is CASSPQSPGQKNTEAFF. The CDR3 DNA follows: TGTGCCAGCAGCCCGCAATCTCCGGGACAGAAGAACACTGAAGCTTTCTTT.

V usage is TRBV5-1 and J usage is TRBJ2-3; D is unclear. The CDR3 covers 15 residues. The germline V gene encodes CDR1 SGHRS and CDR2 YFSETQ. V shed 3 bases and J shed 1 base, with 12 bases lying between them. CDR3 protein: CASSSQHKGTDTQYF. Here the CDR3 DNA reads TGCGCCAGCAGCTCACAGCATAAAGGCACAGATACGCAGTATTTT.

J is TRBJ2-7 and V is TRBV19; possibly TRBD2 for D (6 bases). Trimming left V 0 bases short and J 2 bases short, with 11 bases between. CDR1 and CDR2 (germline): LNHDA, SQIVND (reference sequence). The CDR3 totals 15 residues. The CDR3: CASSIEGGRTYEQYF. The CDR3 nucleotides read TGTGCCAGTAGTATAGAGGGAGGAAGGACCTACGAGCAGTACTTC.

The chain recombines TRBV7-3 with TRBJ2-1; the D gene is possibly TRBD2 (5 bases). Germline assignment: CDR1 SGHTA and CDR2 FQGTGA. There are 11 residues in the CDR3. Trimming took 2 bases from V and 9 from J, leaving 5 bases between them. The CDR3 reads CASSLAGEQFF. In DNA form, the CDR3 reads TGTGCCAGCAGCTTAGCGGGTGAGCAGTTCTTC.

The chain joins TRBV3-1 (or the pseudogene TRBV3-2) to TRBJ2-7; possible D gene TRBD2, 5 bases. Germline CDR1 is LGHDT and CDR2 is YNNKEL (reference sequence). Trimming left V 4 bases short and J 5 bases short, with 18 bases between. CDR3 length: 15 amino acids. CDR3 nucleotide sequence: TGTGCCAGCAGCCTCCGAATCTCCGGGGTTGACGAGCAGTACTTC. Protein sequence: CASSLRISGVDEQYF.

The gene calls are TRBV6-6 and TRBJ2-7, with D maybe TRBD1 (6 bases). Germline CDR1 is MNHNY and CDR2 is SVGAGI (reference sequence). The CDR3 is 15 residues long. V dropped 1 base and J dropped 6 bases, with 16 bases sitting between them. The CDR3 region is CASSYWLQGRGEQYF. Here the CDR3 DNA reads TGTGCCAGCAGTTACTGGTTACAGGGACGGGGCGAGCAGTACTTC.

The gene calls are TRBV15 and TRBJ2-2, with D perhaps TRBD2 (5 bases). Between the trimmed V and J ends, which lost 3 bases and 5 bases, there was a span of 22 bases. Germline V gives CDR1 LNHNV, CDR2 YYDKDF (reference sequence). The CDR3 is 18 residues long. In nucleotides, the CDR3 is TGTGCCACCAGCAGCCCTCCCCTCCGGGGTGGTCAGACCGGGGAGCTGTTTTTT. Translation: CATSSPPLRGGQTGELFF. Full variable domain (remainder filled in from reference TRBV15 and TRBJ2-2): DAMVIQNPRYQVTQFGKPVTLSCSQTLNHNVMYWYQQKSSQAPKLLFHYYDKDFNNEADTPDNFQSRRPNTSFCFLDIRSPGLGDTAMYLCATSSPPLRGGQTGELFFGEGSRLTVL.

The rearrangement joins TRBV9 to TRBJ2-4, with D possibly matching TRBD2 (5 bases). Trimming took off 4 bases at V and 13 bases at J, with 18 bases between the two ends. Germline V gene data show CDR1 as SGDLS and CDR2 as YYNGEE. The CDR3 has 13 residues. The CDR3 DNA follows: TGTGCCAGCAGCCGAGCGGCCATGGGAAGCCAGTACTTC. Translated: CASSRAAMGSQYF. The whole variable domain, remainder taken from reference TRBV9 and TRBJ2-4, is DSGVTQTPKHLITATGQRVTLRCSPRSGDLSVYWYQQSLDQGLQFLIQYYNGEERAKGNILERFSAQQFPDLHSELNLSSLELGDSALYFCASSRAAMGSQYFGAGTRLSVL.

The chain joins TRBV5-1 to TRBJ2-2; TRBD2 aligns across 7 bases. The CDR3 totals 17 residues. The ends lost 3 bases at V and 6 bases at J; junction bases unmatched: 14. Germline-derived CDR1 and CDR2 are SGHRS and YFSETQ. The CDR3 nucleotides are TGCGCCAGCAGCTCCGTCCCTTGGCAGGGAGGGTCCGGGGAGCTGTTTTTT. Translation gives CASSSVPWQGGSGELFF. Filled out from reference TRBV5-1 and TRBJ2-2, the complete variable domain reads KAGVTQTPRYLIKTRGQQVTLSCSPISGHRSVSWYQQTPGQGLQFLFEYFSETQRNKGNFPGRFSGRQFSNSRSEMNVSTLELGDSALYLCASSSVPWQGGSGELFFGEGSRLTVL.

V usage is TRBV30 and J usage is TRBJ2-1; possible D gene TRBD1, 6 bases. The germline V gene has CDR1 GTSNPN and CDR2 SVGIG (reference sequence). With 4 bases removed from V and 0 bases from J, the gap between germline ends came to 10 bases. The CDR3 length is 14 residues. The CDR3 coding sequence is TGTGCCTGGAAGGGACATTACTCCTACAATGAGCAGTTCTTC. Translation: CAWKGHYSYNEQFF.

Here the CDR3 DNA reads TGTGCCAGCAGGGTAGGGACAGGAGTCGGGTACTACTACGAGCAGTACTTC. It encodes CASRVGTGVGYYYEQYF. This chain joins TRBV2 and TRBJ2-7; TRBD1 agrees at 8 bases. There are 17 residues in the CDR3. V gave up 6 bases and J gave up 3 bases; unmatched junction bases: 16. Germline CDR1 and CDR2: SNHLY and FYNNEI.

The gene calls are TRBV21-1 and TRBJ1-5; whether TRBD1, the table's D call, matches the DNA was not checked. TRBV21-1 is classified as a pseudogene. The CDR3 spans 15 residues. CDR3 sequence reads: CASSAVRTDGQPQHF. The CDR3 DNA sequence: TGTGCCAGCAGCGCCGTAAGAACAGACGGTCAGCCCCAGCATTTT.

The genes are TRBV12-3 or TRBV12-4 and TRBJ1-2, with 11 bases matching TRBD1. V lost 4 bases, J lost 13 bases, and 8 bases stayed unmatched. This CDR3 has 13 residues. The chain's CDR3 is CASSSRTGGVGTF. CDR3 in DNA: TGTGCCAGCAGTTCTCGGACAGGGGGCGTCGGCACCTTC.